This T cell receptor beta chain is from a study of CD4 T cells in relation to SARS-CoV-2 and coronaviruses. Germline V gene data show CDR1 as ENHRY and CDR2 as SYGVKD. The CDR3 length is 13 residues. With 6 bases clipped from V and 5 bases from J, the junction kept 6 bases outside the gene matches. Unexposed donor CD4+ T cells date from 2011-2018, before the COVID-19 pandemic. Isolation of CD4+ T cells took place after less than 13 days in culture. The protocol was immunoSEQ multiplex PCR, while the TCRdb copy is restricted to in-frame clones and leaves out a portion. The data show tens of thousands of clones, 76% seen once. Concerning this clone: Its antigen is unidentified.

This chain uses TRBV10-3 with TRBJ2-5, with 7 bases fitting TRBD1. This sequence was found in a human donor in good health. Specimen: CD4+ T cells from PBMCs, cultured in vitro. The CDR3: CAIRDRPGETQYF. In DNA, the CDR3 is TGTGCCATCAGGGACAGGCCGGGGGAGACCCAGTACTTC.